The rows below give T cell receptor beta chains drawn from one sample of a study of response to subunit inactivated influenza vaccine. TCRdb passed the RT-PCR reads through MiXCR, listing each CDR3 protein once. Among around 750,000 distinct CDR3 sequences listed, 21% were seen once. Specimen: PBMCs from blood, collected roughly 5 days after vaccination. The receptors derive from a man aged 45-65 years who received an inactivated influenza vaccine. Each CDR3 is given with its conserved first and last residue. A D gene is named only where the DNA matches it firmly. Clone size is given for some rows only: seen once, a few or many times, or a class if the clone is expanded.

clone_size	d_call	v_call	j_call	cdr3_nt	cdr3_aa
few	NA	TRBV12-3/TRBV12-4	TRBJ1-6	TGTGCCAGCAGAGTAGGGGGTGGCTCACCCCTCCACTTT	CASRVGGGSPLHF
NA	NA	TRBV20-1	TRBJ1-5	TGCAGTGCTAGAGATTTACAGGTTTATAGCAATCAGCCCCAGCATTTT	CSARDLQVYSNQPQHF
many	TRBD1	TRBV12-3/TRBV12-4	TRBJ1-2	TGTGCCAGCAGCAGGACAGGGGGCGCGTCTCGCCTGGGCGGCTACACCTTC	CASSRTGGASRLGGYTF
few	NA	TRBV10-3	TRBJ2-1	TGTGCCATCAGTGAGTCTCGGGAGTGGGGTGAGCAGTTCTTC	CAISESREWGEQFF
few	NA	TRBV2	TRBJ2-7	TGTGCCAGCAGCCAAACAACAGGGCCCCAGTACTTC	CASSQTTGPQYF
NA	TRBD1	TRBV20-1	TRBJ1-1	TGCAGTGCTCAGCGGGACAGCATGAACACTGAAGCTTTCTTT	CSAQRDSMNTEAFF
NA	NA	TRBV18	TRBJ2-7	TGTGCCAGCTCACCCTACTCGAAAACTTACGAGCAGTACTTC	CASSPYSKTYEQYF
many	NA	TRBV29-1	TRBJ2-7	TGCAGCGTTGTAGGGGGGCCCCACGAGCAGTACTTC	CSVVGGPHEQYF
NA	NA	TRBV28	TRBJ1-5	TGTGCCAGCAGTTTTCCAGAGAATAGCAATCAGCCCCAGCATTTT	CASSFPENSNQPQHF
NA	TRBD2	TRBV29-1	TRBJ2-3	TGCAGCGTTGAAGGCTCCGGGACTAGCGCAGCAGATACGCAGTATTTT	CSVEGSGTSAADTQYF